This T cell receptor beta chain was profiled in a study of T cells in Graves' hyperthyroidism and ophthalmopathy. Study summary: Blood was drawn when the patient was first diagnosed and still untreated.

CDR3 length: 16 amino acids. CDR1 is MNHNY, CDR2 SVGAGI, per germline (reference sequence). V lost 0 bases, J lost 5 bases, and 14 bases lay in between. Researchers took RNA transcripts and amplified the TCR beta CDR3 regions from them. TCR CDR3 underwent first-round RT-PCR with the HTBI primer set. MiXCR, applied by TCRdb to the multiplex PCR reads, yields one record per CDR3 protein. The sample records hundreds of thousands of distinct CDR3 sequences, 16% being singletons. Researchers barred patients who had uncontrolled infection, other autoimmune disease, pregnancy or lactation. Every diagnosis used clinical symptoms, serum thyroxine and TRAb, thyroid ultrasound and orbital computed tomography. This clonotype was seen a few times.

V and J are TRBV6-6 and TRBJ1-5, with D possibly being TRBD1 (6 bases). This clonotype was obtained from a woman aged 18-29 years with Graves' hyperthyroidism. The source material was blood. The CDR3 here is CASSYSSGAAYQPQHF. CDR3 bases: TGTGCCAGCAGTTACTCATCAGGGGCTGCCTATCAGCCCCAGCATTTT.